The subject of this entry is one T cell receptor beta chain. Antigen: not known. The source of the sample is a study of shared clonotypes between healthy human individuals. The healthy adult donors were HIV-negative and reported no recent acute infections or vaccinations. The study separated CD4+ cells into CD45RA+ naive and CD45RA-negative memory subsets. Germline loops: CDR1 SEHNR, CDR2 FQNEAQ (reference sequence). The J segment lost 2 bases and the V segment lost 2 bases, leaving 11 bases of the junction unmatched. This CDR3 has 18 amino acids. Overall study findings and caveats: Shared across a handful of donors were roughly 4.7% of the naive CD4 clonotypes.

How the authors handled the data: ImmunoSEQ junction-only sequences lacked quality scores, so their filtering differed. TCRdb keeps only in-frame clones here, not all; method: immunoSEQ multiplex PCR. Clone size and the V and J calls come from that table; the DNA yielded D and trimming. The top ten clones hold 0.37% of a sample with about 2.5 million clones, roughly 92% of them seen once. This receptor was taken from a man younger than 35 in good health. Some clones in this sample may be carry-over from other donors' samples. Sequenced input: naive CD4+ T cells from PBMCs. Subset reported: CD45RA+ positively selected. The chain has TRBV7-9 and TRBJ1-4; 7 bases are shared with TRBD1. The CDR3 sequence: CASSLTRQGIGTNEKLFF. The DNA for the CDR3 is TGTGCCAGCAGCTTAACAAGACAGGGTATAGGCACTAATGAAAAACTGTTTTTT.